The following is a T cell receptor (beta chain) sequence with its context. What it recognizes is unknown. Germline-derived CDR1 and CDR2 are SGHRS and YFSETQ. The CDR3 covers 15 residues. V was clipped by 2 bases and J by 5 bases; unmatched bases: 5. The data originate from a study of T-cell reconstitution after alpha-beta-depleted transplantation in children. Overall study results and limits: From surviving recipient T cells and thymic progenitors came the high day-60 TCRbeta diversity observed in some patients.

A library of TCRbeta sequences, prepared with unique molecular identifiers, was generated. From the PCR reads, TCRdb called clonotypes with MiXCR, one entry per CDR3 protein. The sample yields approximately 980,000 distinct CDR3 sequences, roughly 29% seen once. Sequences were derived from PBMCs, mostly from graft donor cells, sampled 360 days after TCRalphabeta/CD19-depleted stem cell transplant. This chain links TRBV5-1 with TRBJ2-5; 11 bases line up with TRBD1. This sequence was found in a boy less than two years old who had a stem cell transplant for SCID, so the T cells may come from the graft donor. The DNA of the CDR3 is TGCGCCAGCAGCTTCGGGACAGGGGGATTCGAGACCCAGTACTTC. Translating gives CASSFGTGGFETQYF.